Listed here are 23 T cell receptor beta chains from one sample, sequenced in a study of CD8 T cells in Susac syndrome. The RNA input was roughly 0.45 to 1 ug, and it was reverse transcribed with random hexamers. MiXCR, run by TCRdb on the immunoSEQ multiplex PCR reads, gives a single entry per CDR3 protein. This repertoire shows 160,000 or so distinct CDR3 sequences, approximately 94% found once; its top ten account for 0.12%. Sequencing was carried out using CD4+ T cells from PBMCs. The receptors originated from a human donor with Susac syndrome.

CDR3 sequence: CASSQEAGGYNEQFF. CDR3 DNA: TGCGCCAGCAGCCAAGAAGCGGGGGGCTACAATGAGCAGTTCTTC. The rearrangement links TRBV4-3 to TRBJ2-1; 9 bases align to TRBD2. Germline V gives CDR1 LGHNA, CDR2 YSLEER. The CDR3 sequence is 15 residues long. Germline trimming cut 0 bases from V and 3 bases from J; bases unmatched to any gene: 0.

The rearrangement uses TRBV10-3 and TRBJ2-1, with no clear D. V was trimmed by 1 base and J by 4 bases, leaving 5 bases between them. Germline V gene data show CDR1 as ENHRY and CDR2 as SYGVKD. There are 13 residues in the CDR3. DNA for the CDR3: TGTGCCATCAGTGAGTTAGATTACAATGAGCAGTTCTTC. This translates into CAISELDYNEQFF.

V gene TRBV20-1 combines with J gene TRBJ2-1; TRBD1 aligns across 7 bases. The CDR3 runs to 12 residues. From germline, CDR1 is DFQATT and CDR2 SNEGSKA (reference sequence). With 5 bases clipped from V and 3 bases from J, the junction kept 1 base outside the gene matches. CDR3 bases: TGCAGTGCTGGGACAGACTACAATGAGCAGTTCTTC. It translates to CSAGTDYNEQFF.

V and J are TRBV29-1 and TRBJ2-7; the match to TRBD1 covers 7 bases. Germline V gene data show CDR1 as SQVTM and CDR2 as ANQGSEA. Trimming removed 6 bases from V and 2 bases from J; junction bases left unmatched: 4. The CDR3 has 12 amino acids. CDR3 DNA sequence: TGCAGCGTGACAGGGCTGGCCTACGAGCAGTACTTC. Translation gives CSVTGLAYEQYF.

CDR3 nucleotide sequence: TGTGCCAGCAGTGGGACCATCGGGAACGAGCAGTACTTC. Translating it yields CASSGTIGNEQYF. V gene TRBV2 combines with J gene TRBJ2-7; tentative D call: TRBD2 (5 bases). Germline lookup yields CDR1 SNHLY and CDR2 FYNNEI. Trimming shortened V by 4 bases and J by 5 bases, and 12 bases separated the two germline ends. The CDR3 spans 13 residues.

CDR3 in amino acids: CATKPGPLPIGELFF. For the CDR3, the DNA is TGTGCCACTAAACCGGGACCCCTACCCATCGGGGAGCTGTTTTTT. The gene calls are TRBV2 and TRBJ2-2; D possibly uses TRBD1 or TRBD2 (5 bases each). Germline values: CDR1 SNHLY, CDR2 FYNNEI. This CDR3 comprises 15 residues. The V end was cut by 10 bases, the J end by 7 bases, with 22 bases between. The whole variable domain, remainder taken from reference TRBV2 and TRBJ2-2, is EPEVTQTPSHQVTQMGQEVILRCVPISNHLYFYWYRQILGQKVEFLVSFYNNEISEKSEIFDDQFSVERPDGSNFTLKIRSTKLEDSAMYFCATKPGPLPIGELFFGEGSRLTVL.

This chain uses TRBV15 with TRBJ2-7, with 9 nucleotides matching TRBD1. The CDR3 covers 15 residues. J was trimmed by 9 bases and V by 2 bases; bases with no gene match: 11. Germline values: CDR1 LNHNV, CDR2 YYDKDF (reference sequence). The CDR3 region is CATSRRQDRGAVQYF. Written as DNA, the CDR3 is TGTGCCACCAGCAGACGCCAGGACAGGGGTGCAGTGCAGTACTTC.

The chain combines TRBV20-1 with TRBJ2-1; 8 nucleotides line up with TRBD2. Germline trimming cut 7 bases from V and 7 bases from J; bases unmatched to any gene: 9. Germline CDR1 and CDR2: DFQATT and SNEGSKA (reference sequence). The CDR3 is made up of 13 amino acids. Here the CDR3 DNA reads TGCAGTGTTCCGGGGGGGGGCCGGAATGAGCAGTTCTTC. Protein product: CSVPGGGRNEQFF.

CDR3 amino acids: CASSFTTRSGYTF. The DNA of the CDR3 is TGTGCCAGCAGCTTTACTACACGATCCGGCTACACCTTC. This chain links TRBV5-8 with TRBJ1-2; D unresolved. The CDR3 has 13 residues. The germline V gene has CDR1 SGHTS and CDR2 YDEGEE. Trimming shortened V by 2 bases and J by 8 bases, and 13 bases separated the two germline ends.

V usage is TRBV13 and J usage is TRBJ1-6, with 8 bases fitting TRBD1. CDR3 size: 16 residues. Trimming took 7 bases from V and 6 from J; bases not matched to a gene: 11. Germline V gene data show CDR1 as PRHDT and CDR2 as FYEKMQ (reference sequence). This CDR3 is CASTIGQGAGNSPLHF. The CDR3 bases are TGTGCCAGCACCATAGGCCAGGGGGCCGGTAATTCACCCCTCCACTTT.

The CDR3 coding sequence is TGTGCCAGCAGTTACCGCAGGGGGCTCAACACCGGGGAGCTGTTTTTT. It codes for CASSYRRGLNTGELFF. V gene TRBV6-2 or TRBV6-3 combines with J gene TRBJ2-2, with 8 bases matching TRBD1. J gave up 2 bases and V 2 bases, and 4 bases lay outside the gene matches. Germline V gene data show CDR1 as MNHEY and CDR2 as SVGEGT. This CDR3 region has 16 residues.

This clonotype was recorded only once. The chain couples TRBV30 to TRBJ1-3; D might be TRBD1 (6 bases). The germline CDR1 and CDR2 sequences are GTSNPN and SVGIG (reference sequence). The CDR3 consists of 15 residues. The germline V and J ends were trimmed by 4 bases and 0 bases, with 13 bases remaining between them. DNA of the CDR3: TGTGCCTGGACCACCGGGACATCCTCTGGAAACACCATATATTTT. Its translation is CAWTTGTSSGNTIYF.

The gene calls are TRBV4-2 and TRBJ2-5; D perhaps matches TRBD1 (5 bases). Germline-derived CDR1 and CDR2 are LGHNA and YNFKEQ. There are 16 residues in the CDR3. With 0 bases removed from V and 4 bases from J, the gap between germline ends came to 15 bases. CDR3 amino acids: CASSQDIRGRRETQYF. CDR3 DNA: TGTGCCAGCAGCCAAGATATAAGGGGCCGGAGAGAGACCCAGTACTTC.

This clonotype was counted a few times. As DNA, the CDR3 is TGTGCCAGCAGTATCTCTTCTGGAAACACCATATATTTT. It encodes CASSISSGNTIYF. The V call is TRBV7-3, the J call TRBJ1-3; D gene ambiguous. In germline, CDR1 is SGHTA, CDR2 FQGTGA. The CDR3 spans 13 residues. Trimming took off 6 bases at V and 1 base at J, with 7 bases between the two ends.

The chain couples TRBV5-5 to TRBJ2-1, with D perhaps being TRBD1 or TRBD2 (5 bases each). CDR3 length: 16 amino acids. The V end was cut by 4 bases, the J end by 1 base, with 15 bases between. The germline V gene has CDR1 SGHKS and CDR2 YYEKEE (reference sequence). The DNA of the CDR3 is TGTGCCAGCAGCCCGGCCGGGACCCATTCCTACAATGAGCAGTTCTTC. Translation: CASSPAGTHSYNEQFF.

This chain joins TRBV2 and TRBJ2-5, with 9 bases lining up with TRBD1. Per germline, CDR1 SNHLY and CDR2 FYNNEI. The CDR3 covers 15 residues. The J segment lost 5 bases and the V segment lost 3 bases, leaving 7 bases of the junction unmatched. The CDR3 loop reads CASSEGTGKLETQYF. As DNA, the CDR3 is TGTGCCAGCAGTGAGGGGACAGGGAAGTTGGAGACCCAGTACTTC.

This rearrangement joins TRBV15 to TRBJ2-2, with unresolved D. Trimming took off 0 bases at V and 5 bases at J, with 7 bases between the two ends. The CDR3 is 14 amino acids. Germline V gives CDR1 LNHNV, CDR2 YYDKDF (reference sequence). The CDR3 bases are TGTGCCACCAGCAGAGACGGGTATACCGGGGAGCTGTTTTTT. It translates to CATSRDGYTGELFF.

V usage is TRBV6-6 and J usage is TRBJ1-6, with unresolved D. This CDR3 region has 15 residues. Germline assignment: CDR1 MNHNY and CDR2 SVGAGI (reference sequence). V lost 6 bases, J lost 8 bases, and 17 bases lay in between. The CDR3 loop is CASRPTGVVDSPLHF. Here the CDR3 DNA reads TGTGCCAGCAGGCCGACCGGGGTAGTGGATTCACCCCTCCACTTT.

This chain connects TRBV20-1 to TRBJ2-3, with D perhaps TRBD2 (7 bases). CDR3 length equals 14 residues. The germline CDR1 and CDR2 sequences are DFQATT and SNEGSKA (reference sequence). V lost 2 bases, J lost 3 bases, and 12 bases lay in between. CDR3 protein: CSARIRGATDTQYF. CDR3 in DNA: TGCAGTGCTAGAATACGGGGGGCGACAGATACGCAGTATTTT.

V gene TRBV6-6 combines with J gene TRBJ2-3; 8 bases match TRBD2. Looked up from germline, CDR1 is MNHNY and CDR2 is SVGAGI (reference sequence). The CDR3 runs 15 residues. J gave up 3 bases and V 5 bases, and 7 bases lay outside the gene matches. CDR3 sequence reads: CASSKGLGETDTQYF. DNA for the CDR3: TGTGCCAGCAGTAAGGGACTAGGGGAGACAGATACGCAGTATTTT.

The chain carries TRBV7-2 and TRBJ1-2; D is undetermined. The V and J ends lost 1 base and 7 bases respectively, with 10 bases between them. The CDR3 is made up of 13 amino acids. Germline assignment: CDR1 SGHTA and CDR2 FQGNSA. CDR3 DNA sequence: TGTGCCAGCAGCTTAGACGGACTAGCTGGCTACACCTTC. Translated, it gives CASSLDGLAGYTF.

CDR3 in DNA: TGTGCCAGCAGCCCGAATTACCAAGAGACCCAGTACTTC. It codes for CASSPNYQETQYF. This rearrangement joins TRBV7-6 to TRBJ2-5; D call uncertain. V lost 5 bases to trimming and J lost 0 bases, with 7 bases between them. From germline, CDR1 is SGHVS and CDR2 FNYEAQ. The CDR3 has 13 amino acids.

The rearrangement links TRBV4-3 to TRBJ1-5, with D uncertain. The CDR3 has 14 residues. V was cut by 5 bases and J by 4 bases, with 12 bases left in between. Looked up from germline, CDR1 is LGHNA and CDR2 is YSLEER. In nucleotides, the CDR3 is TGCGCCAGCAGCTCATTGGCCGGGAATCAGCCCCAGCATTTT. Its translation: CASSSLAGNQPQHF.